This TCR beta chain stems from a study of beta chain features in type 1 diabetes. Expressed TCRB transcripts got sequenced, as all isolated RNA was reverse transcribed. The data were produced by immunoSEQ multiplex PCR, yet TCRdb's version contains in-frame clones alone and is incomplete. This table holds some 15,000 clones, approximately 45% found once. The CDR3 extends over 13 amino acids. Per germline, CDR1 MGHDK and CDR2 SYGVNS. V was trimmed by 8 bases and J by 1 base, leaving 12 bases between them. The sequence derives from a woman between 35 and 50 years old in good health. The sequenced sample consisted of stem cell memory CD4+ T cells from blood. This chain links TRBV25-1 with TRBJ2-7, with D perhaps TRBD2 (5 bases). The CDR3 loop reads CASLRGGSYEQYF. The CDR3 nucleotides read TGTGCCAGCCTCCGCGGCGGGTCCTACGAGCAGTACTTC.